This T cell receptor (beta chain) originates from a study of blood T cell repertoires in COVID-19. As for the study in general: The United States, Italy and Spain were the sources of the acute and convalescent COVID-19 samples.

The J segment lost 5 bases and the V segment lost 4 bases, leaving 9 bases of the junction unmatched. CDR1 SQVTM and CDR2 ANQGSEA come from the germline V gene. CDR3 length equals 14 residues. Some clones are missing from TCRdb's copy, which holds only in-frame ones; the method was immunoSEQ multiplex PCR. Of 150,000 to 190,000 clones in the sample, around four fifths were seen once. This receptor was identified in an elderly woman with acute or convalescent COVID-19. The chain has TRBV29-1 and TRBJ1-2, with 8 bases lining up with TRBD1. The sample comprised peripheral blood. The CDR3 DNA sequence: TGCAGCGTTGGGACAGGGAGTATTCGTTATGGCTACACCTTC. It is translated as CSVGTGSIRYGYTF. Based on the CDR3 plus reference TRBV29-1 and TRBJ1-2, the full variable domain is SAVISQKPSRDICQRGTSLTIQCQVDSQVTMMFWYRQQPGQSLTLIATANQGSEATYESGFVIDKFPISRPNLTFSTLTVSNMSPEDSSIYLCSVGTGSIRYGYTFGSGTRLTVV.